This T cell receptor beta chain was sequenced in a study of blood T cell repertoires in COVID-19. On the study more broadly: The United States, Italy and Spain supplied acute and convalescent COVID-19 samples.

Only in-frame clones appear in the TCRdb table, and some are missing; sequencing was by immunoSEQ multiplex PCR. Here the sample spans around 130,000 clones, 85% to 90% being singletons. This CDR3 region has 13 residues. Deletions cut 2 bases from V and 2 bases from J, with 6 bases between. The germline gives CDR1 MNHEY, CDR2 SMNVEV (reference sequence). The sequenced sample consisted of peripheral blood. This rearrangement joins TRBV27 to TRBJ2-5; unclear D gene. The source of this sequence is a man between 65 and 85 years old with active or convalescent COVID-19. The CDR3 loop reads CASSLTEQETQYF. As DNA, the CDR3 is TGTGCCAGCAGTTTAACAGAACAAGAGACCCAGTACTTC.